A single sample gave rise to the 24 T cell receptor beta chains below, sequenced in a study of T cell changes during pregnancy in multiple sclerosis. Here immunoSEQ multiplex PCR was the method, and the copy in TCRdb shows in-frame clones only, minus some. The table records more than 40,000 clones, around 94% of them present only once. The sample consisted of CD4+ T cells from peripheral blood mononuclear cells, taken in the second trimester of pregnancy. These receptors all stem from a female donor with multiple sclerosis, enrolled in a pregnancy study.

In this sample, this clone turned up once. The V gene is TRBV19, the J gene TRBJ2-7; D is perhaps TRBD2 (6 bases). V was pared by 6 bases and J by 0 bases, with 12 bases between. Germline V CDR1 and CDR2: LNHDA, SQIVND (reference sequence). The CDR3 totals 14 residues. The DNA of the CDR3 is TGTGCCAGTAGACCCCTGGGGGGCTCCTACGAGCAGTACTTC. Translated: CASRPLGGSYEQYF.

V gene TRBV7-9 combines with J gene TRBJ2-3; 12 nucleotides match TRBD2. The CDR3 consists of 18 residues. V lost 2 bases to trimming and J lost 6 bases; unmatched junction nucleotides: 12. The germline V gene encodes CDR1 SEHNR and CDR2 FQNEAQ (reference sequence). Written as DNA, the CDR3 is TGTGCCAGCAGCTTACCCAGCCGACTAGCGGGGGCTCGGGATACGCAGTATTTT. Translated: CASSLPSRLAGARDTQYF.

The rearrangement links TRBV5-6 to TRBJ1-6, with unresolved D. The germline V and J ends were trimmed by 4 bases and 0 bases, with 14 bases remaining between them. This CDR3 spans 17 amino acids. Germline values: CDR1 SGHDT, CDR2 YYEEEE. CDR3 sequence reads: CASSERRVSSYNSPLHF. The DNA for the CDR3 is TGTGCCAGCAGCGAACGTCGGGTTAGCTCCTATAATTCACCCCTCCACTTT.

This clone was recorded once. The CDR3 DNA follows: TGTGCCAGTAGCCTGACTGCCGTGAACACTGAAGCTTTCTTT. As protein: CASSLTAVNTEAFF. This chain connects TRBV19 to TRBJ1-1, with D unclear. Deletions cut 6 bases from V and 0 bases from J, with 11 bases between. The CDR3 contains 14 residues. CDR1 and CDR2 (germline): LNHDA, SQIVND (reference sequence).

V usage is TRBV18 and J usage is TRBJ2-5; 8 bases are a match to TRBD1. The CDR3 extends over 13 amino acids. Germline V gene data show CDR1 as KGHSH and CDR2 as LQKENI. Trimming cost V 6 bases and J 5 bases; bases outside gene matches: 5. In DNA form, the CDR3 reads TGTGCCAGCTCCTCGACAGGGGCGGAGACCCAGTACTTC. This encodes CASSSTGAETQYF.

The CDR3 DNA follows: TGTGCCAGCTCACCGGGACAGGGGGCGAGGGGCTATGGCTACACCTTC. Translation: CASSPGQGARGYGYTF. The chain carries TRBV18 and TRBJ1-2, with TRBD1 matching 12 bases. With V trimmed by 3 bases and J by 4 bases, 6 bases remained unmatched. Germline assignment: CDR1 KGHSH and CDR2 LQKENI. The CDR3 is 16 amino acids.

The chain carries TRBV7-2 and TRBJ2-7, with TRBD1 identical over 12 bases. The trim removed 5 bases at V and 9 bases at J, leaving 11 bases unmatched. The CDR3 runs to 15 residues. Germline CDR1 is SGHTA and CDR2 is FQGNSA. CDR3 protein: CASSPRAGTGGAQYF. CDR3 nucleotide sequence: TGTGCCAGCAGCCCCCGGGCCGGGACAGGGGGCGCGCAGTACTTC.

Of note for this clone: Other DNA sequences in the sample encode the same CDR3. The CDR3 loop is CASSPGQGDKNIQYF. The CDR3 DNA follows: TGCGCCAGCAGCCCGGGACAGGGAGACAAAAACATTCAGTACTTC. V and J are TRBV5-1 and TRBJ2-4; 9 positions agree with TRBD1. V gave up 4 bases and J gave up 3 bases; unmatched junction bases: 5. The CDR3 is 15 amino acids. Germline CDR1 reads SGHRS; CDR2 reads YFSETQ.

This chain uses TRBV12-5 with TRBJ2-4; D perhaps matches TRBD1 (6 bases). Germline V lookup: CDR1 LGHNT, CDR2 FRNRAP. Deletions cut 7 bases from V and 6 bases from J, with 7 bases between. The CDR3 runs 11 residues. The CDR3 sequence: CASARGNIQYF. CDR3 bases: TGTGCTAGTGCCAGGGGAAACATTCAGTACTTC.

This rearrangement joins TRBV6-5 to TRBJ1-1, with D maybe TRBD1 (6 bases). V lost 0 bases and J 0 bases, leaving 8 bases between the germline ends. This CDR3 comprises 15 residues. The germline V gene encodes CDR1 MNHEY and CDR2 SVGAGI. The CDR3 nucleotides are TGTGCCAGCAGTTACTCGACAGGATTGAACACTGAAGCTTTCTTT. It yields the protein CASSYSTGLNTEAFF.

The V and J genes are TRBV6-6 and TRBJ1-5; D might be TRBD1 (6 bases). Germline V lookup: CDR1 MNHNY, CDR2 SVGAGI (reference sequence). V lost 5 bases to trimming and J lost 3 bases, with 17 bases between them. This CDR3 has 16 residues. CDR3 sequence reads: CASSPPPDRPNQPQHF. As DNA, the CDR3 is TGTGCCAGCAGTCCTCCCCCCGACAGGCCCAATCAGCCCCAGCATTTT.

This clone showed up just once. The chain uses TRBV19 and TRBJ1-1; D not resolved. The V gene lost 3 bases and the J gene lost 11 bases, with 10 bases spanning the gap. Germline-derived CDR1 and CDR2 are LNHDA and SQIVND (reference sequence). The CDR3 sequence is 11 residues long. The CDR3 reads CASSISLVAFF. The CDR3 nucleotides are TGTGCCAGTAGTATCTCACTGGTGGCTTTCTTT.

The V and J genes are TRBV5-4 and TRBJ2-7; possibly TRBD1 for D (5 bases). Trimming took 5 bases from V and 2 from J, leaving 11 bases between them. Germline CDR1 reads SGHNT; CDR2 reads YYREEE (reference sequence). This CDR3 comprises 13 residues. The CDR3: CASSCDRTYEQYF. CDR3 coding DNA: TGTGCCAGCAGTTGCGACAGAACCTACGAGCAGTACTTC.

CDR3 loop: CASSEEGGITEAFF. The CDR3 DNA is TGTGCCAGCAGTGAAGAGGGGGGGATCACTGAAGCTTTCTTT. This chain uses TRBV6-4 with TRBJ1-1; tentative D call: TRBD1 (6 bases). The CDR3 has 14 residues. V lost 3 bases to trimming and J lost 4 bases, with 12 bases between them. Germline CDR1 and CDR2: MRHNA and SNTAGT.

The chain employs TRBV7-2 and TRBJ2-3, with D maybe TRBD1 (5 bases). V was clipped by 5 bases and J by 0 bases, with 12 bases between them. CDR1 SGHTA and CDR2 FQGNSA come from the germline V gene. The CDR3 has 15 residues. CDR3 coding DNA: TGTGCCAGCAGCCTTAGCAGGGCTAGCACAGATACGCAGTATTTT. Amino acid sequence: CASSLSRASTDTQYF.

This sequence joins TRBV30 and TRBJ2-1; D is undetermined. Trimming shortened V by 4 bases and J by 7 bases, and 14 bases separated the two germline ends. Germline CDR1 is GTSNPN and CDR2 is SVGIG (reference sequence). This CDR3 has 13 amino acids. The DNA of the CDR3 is TGTGCCTGGACCCAGGAAATAAGAAATGAGCAGTTCTTC. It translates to CAWTQEIRNEQFF.

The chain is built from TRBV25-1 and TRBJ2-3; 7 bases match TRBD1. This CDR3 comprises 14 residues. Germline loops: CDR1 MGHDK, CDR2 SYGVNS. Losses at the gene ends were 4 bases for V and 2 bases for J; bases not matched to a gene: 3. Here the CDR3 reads CASSVGGYTDTQYF. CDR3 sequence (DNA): TGTGCCAGCAGTGTAGGGGGCTACACAGATACGCAGTATTTT.

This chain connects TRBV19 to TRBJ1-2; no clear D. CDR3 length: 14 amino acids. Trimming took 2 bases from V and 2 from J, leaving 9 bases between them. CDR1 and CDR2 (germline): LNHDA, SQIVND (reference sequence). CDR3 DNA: TGTGCCAGTAGTATATTGGCCGGGAACTATGGCTACACCTTC. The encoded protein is CASSILAGNYGYTF.

The CDR3 loop reads CASRLPDRGETQYF. CDR3 coding DNA: TGTGCCAGCAGACTACCTGACAGGGGAGAGACCCAGTACTTC. The J gene is TRBJ2-5, the V gene TRBV6-6; 8 bases are a match to TRBD1. Per the germline V gene, CDR1 is MNHNY and CDR2 is SVGAGI (reference sequence). This CDR3 spans 14 amino acids. V lost 6 bases to trimming and J lost 4 bases; unmatched junction nucleotides: 7.

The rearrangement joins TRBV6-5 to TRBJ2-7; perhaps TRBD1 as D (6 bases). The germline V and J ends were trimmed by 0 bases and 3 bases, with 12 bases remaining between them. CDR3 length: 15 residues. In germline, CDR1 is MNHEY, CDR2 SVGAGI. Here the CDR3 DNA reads TGTGCCAGCAGTTACTCCCTGACAGGCGTCTACGAGCAGTACTTC. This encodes CASSYSLTGVYEQYF.

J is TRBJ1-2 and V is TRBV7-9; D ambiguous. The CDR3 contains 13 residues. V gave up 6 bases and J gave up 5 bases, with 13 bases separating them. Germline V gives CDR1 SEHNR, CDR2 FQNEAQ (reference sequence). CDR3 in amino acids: CASSSPREYGYTF. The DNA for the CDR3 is TGTGCCAGCAGTTCCCCACGGGAGTATGGCTACACCTTC.

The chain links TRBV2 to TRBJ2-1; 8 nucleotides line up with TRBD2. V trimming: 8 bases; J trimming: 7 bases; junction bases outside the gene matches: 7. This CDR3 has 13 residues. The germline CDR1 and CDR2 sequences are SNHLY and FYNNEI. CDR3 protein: CASRGGPWNEQFF. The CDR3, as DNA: TGTGCCAGCCGGGGGGGCCCATGGAATGAGCAGTTCTTC.

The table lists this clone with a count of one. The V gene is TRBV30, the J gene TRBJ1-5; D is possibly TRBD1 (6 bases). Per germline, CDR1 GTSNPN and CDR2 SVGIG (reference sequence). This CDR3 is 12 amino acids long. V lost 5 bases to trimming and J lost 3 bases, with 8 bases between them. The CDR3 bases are TGTGCCTGGGGACAGACCAATCAGCCCCAGCATTTT. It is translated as CAWGQTNQPQHF.

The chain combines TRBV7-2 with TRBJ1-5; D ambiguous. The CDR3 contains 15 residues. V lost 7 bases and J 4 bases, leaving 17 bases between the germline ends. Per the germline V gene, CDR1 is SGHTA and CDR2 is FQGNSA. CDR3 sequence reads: CASMDRGFGNQPQHF. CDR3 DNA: TGTGCCAGCATGGACCGGGGATTTGGTAATCAGCCCCAGCATTTT. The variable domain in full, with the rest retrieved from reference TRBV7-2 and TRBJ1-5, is GAGVSQSPSNKVTEKGKDVELRCDPISGHTALYWYRQSLGQGLEFLIYFQGNSAPDKSGLPSDRFSAERTGGSVSTLTIQRTQQEDSAVYLCASMDRGFGNQPQHFGDGTRLSIL.